In this sample, the clone carrying this T cell receptor beta chain turned up a few times. Its antigen is undetermined. This sample is part of a study of T-cell reconstitution after alpha-beta-depleted transplantation in children. General study points: There were some patients whose high TCRbeta diversity at day 60 came from surviving recipient T cells and thymic progenitors. Reportedly, roughly two months post-transplant, alpha-beta T cells arose from several hundred expanded graft clones. From newly produced T cells came most of the T-cell counts and diversity one year after transplant.

During its preparation, the TCRbeta library received unique molecular identifiers. TCRdb fed the PCR reads into MiXCR, producing one record per CDR3 protein. The table shows about 240,000 distinct CDR3 sequences, with roughly a quarter occurring only once. Germline V gene data show CDR1 as SGHAT and CDR2 as FQNNGV. The CDR3 is 14 residues long. V was trimmed by 1 base and J by 8 bases, leaving 12 bases between them. The sequence came from a girl aged 2 to 10 with Fanconi anemia, due to receive a stem cell transplant. Source: PBMCs, taken before TCRalphabeta/CD19-depleted stem cell transplant. The chain links TRBV11-2 to TRBJ2-1; D not resolved. The CDR3 is CASSLVSPQDEQFF. In DNA form, the CDR3 reads TGTGCCAGCAGCTTAGTTTCCCCGCAGGATGAGCAGTTCTTC.